This entry lists 3 T cell receptor beta chains sequenced from one sample in a study of T cell clonality in common variable immunodeficiency. Profiling relied on immunoSEQ multiplex PCR, and the TCRdb table lists in-frame clones only, not all of them. The sample lists approximately 50,000 clones, none appearing once, the ten largest making up 2% to 2.5%. Material for sequencing was peripheral blood mononuclear cells. These receptors were obtained from a person aged 18 to 70 in good health.

This clone was detected many times. The CDR3 extends 3 residues past the end of the read, so its final part is completed from the germline J gene. The V and J genes are TRBV20-1 and TRBJ2-7, with 10 bases fitting TRBD2. J gave up 1 base and V 6 bases, and 6 bases lay outside the gene matches. This CDR3 contains 14 residues. Germline V CDR1 and CDR2: DFQATT, SNEGSKA (reference sequence). CDR3 DNA, as far as it was read: TGCAGTGCAACCGGGACTAGCGCTTCCTACGAG. Its translation: CSATGTSASYE. The full-length CDR3 reads as CSATGTSASYEQYF.

The sample holds many counts of this clone. The CDR3: CASSRTGFSNQPQHF. The CDR3 bases that were read are TGTGCCAGCAGCCGGACAGGATTCAGCAATCAGCCC. The chain links TRBV7-2 to TRBJ1-5, with 7 bases aligning to TRBD1. The CDR3 end lies 3 residues beyond the end of the read and is filled in from the germline J gene. Germline CDR1 and CDR2: SGHTA and FQGNSA. This CDR3 is built from 15 residues. After removal of 5 bases from V and 1 base from J, the junction contained 5 bases not matched to a gene. The variable domain in full, completed from reference TRBV7-2 and TRBJ1-5, reads GAGVSQSPSNKVTEKGKDVELRCDPISGHTALYWYRQSLGQGLEFLIYFQGNSAPDKSGLPSDRFSAERTGGSVSTLTIQRTQQEDSAVYLCASSRTGFSNQPQHFGDGTRLSIL.

The sample holds many counts of this clone. The sequenced fragment ends 3 residues before the CDR3 boundary, so the rest is inferred from the germline J gene. The V call is TRBV20-1, the J call TRBJ1-5; 7 nucleotides agree with TRBD1. V trimming: 6 bases; J trimming: 6 bases; junction bases outside the gene matches: 11. The CDR3 runs to 14 residues. Germline V gene data show CDR1 as DFQATT and CDR2 as SNEGSKA (reference sequence). Incomplete CDR3 DNA: TGCAGTGCCTCCACCGGGACAGACATTCAGCCC. This translates into CSASTGTDIQP. The whole CDR3 reads CSASTGTDIQPQHF.